Included here is one TCR beta chain sequence, with context. The antigen is unknown. This sample is drawn from a study of Ad26.COV2.S vaccination and SARS-CoV-2 variants. As to treatment: roughly 20 received Ad26.COV2.S at low or high dose, single or two shots; roughly five received placebo; per-sample allocation not given. Material that was analyzed had been drawn on day 63 after the first vaccine or placebo injection. The sample came from a Boston adult aged 18-55 years. The data were produced by immunoSEQ multiplex PCR, yet TCRdb's version contains in-frame clones alone and is incomplete. The sample lists about 480,000 clones; approximately 90% were seen once. The CDR3 spans 12 residues. Trimming shortened V by 5 bases and J by 7 bases, and 11 bases separated the two germline ends. CDR1 is SNHLY, CDR2 FYNNEI, per germline. Study results and caveats: Breadth and depth estimates from TCRs may understate total T cell responses.

The rearrangement uses TRBV2 and TRBJ1-1, with D unresolved. The clonotype comes from a person aged 18-60 years who received the Ad26.COV2.S COVID-19 vaccine or a placebo. This specimen was peripheral blood, taken in a trial of Ad26.COV2.S vaccine versus placebo. CDR3 nucleotide sequence: TGTGCCAGCAGTTCCTTCACTAATGAAGCTTTCTTT. Translation gives CASSSFTNEAFF.